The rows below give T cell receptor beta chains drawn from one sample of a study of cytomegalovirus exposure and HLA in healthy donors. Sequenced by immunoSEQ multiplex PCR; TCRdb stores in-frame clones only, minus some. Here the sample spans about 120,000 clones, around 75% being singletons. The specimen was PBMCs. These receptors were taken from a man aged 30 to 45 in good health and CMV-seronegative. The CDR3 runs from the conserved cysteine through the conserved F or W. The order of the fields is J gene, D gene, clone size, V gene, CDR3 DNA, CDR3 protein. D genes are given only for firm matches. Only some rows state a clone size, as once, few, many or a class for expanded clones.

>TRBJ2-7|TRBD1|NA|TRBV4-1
TGCGCCAGCAGTCGGGGACAGGGGCCCTACGAGCAGTACTTC
CASSRGQGPYEQYF
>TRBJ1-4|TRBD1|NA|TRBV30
TGTGCCTGGGACGGGACAGGGCGGGAAAAACTGTTTTTT
CAWDGTGREKLFF
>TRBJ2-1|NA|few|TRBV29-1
TGCAGCGCCTCCTCGACAGGCCTCTCCTACAATGAGCAGTTCTTC
CSASSTGLSYNEQFF
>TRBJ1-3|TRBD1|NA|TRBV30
TGTGCCTGGTCCAGGGACAGCGGTTCTGGAAACACCATATATTTT
CAWSRDSGSGNTIYF
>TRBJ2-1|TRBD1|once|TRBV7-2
TGTGCCAGCAGCCCGGACAGGGGGCGCGATGAGCAGTTCTTC
CASSPDRGRDEQFF
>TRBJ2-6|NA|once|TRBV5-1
TGCGCCAGCAGCTTAACAGGGTCGTCTGGGGCCAACGGCCTGACTTTC
CASSLTGSSGANGLTF
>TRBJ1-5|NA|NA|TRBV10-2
TGCGCCAGCAGGCCCGGGAGCAATCAGCCCCAGCATTTT
CASRPGSNQPQHF
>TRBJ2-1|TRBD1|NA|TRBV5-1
TGCGCCAGCAGCCCGGACAGGAGTAAGGGTGAGCAGTTCTTC
CASSPDRSKGEQFF
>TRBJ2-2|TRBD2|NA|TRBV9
TGTGCCAGCAGCAAGGGGGCTAGCGGGGTCTACACCGGGGAGCTGTTTTTT
CASSKGASGVYTGELFF
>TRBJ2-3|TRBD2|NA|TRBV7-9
TGTGCCAGCAGCTTAGGGACTAGCCTCCTCACAGATACGCAGTATTTT
CASSLGTSLLTDTQYF
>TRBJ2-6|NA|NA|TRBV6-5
TGTGCCAGCAGTTTCTTAGATGGGGCCAACGTCCTGACTTTC
CASSFLDGANVLTF
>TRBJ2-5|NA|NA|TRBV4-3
TGCGCCAGCAGCGCGAGGGGGTTCCCCCAAGAGACCCAGTACTTC
CASSARGFPQETQYF
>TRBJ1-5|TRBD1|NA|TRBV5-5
TGTGCCAGCAGCGTAGACAGGGGCAATCAGCCCCAGCATTTT
CASSVDRGNQPQHF
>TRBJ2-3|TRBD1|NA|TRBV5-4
TGTGCCAGCAGTCTTCGGACAGGGATAAGCACAGATACGCAGTATTTT
CASSLRTGISTDTQYF
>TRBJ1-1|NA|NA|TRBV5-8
TGTGCCAGCAGCTTGGGGCGCCTGGGGGGGAACACTGAAGCTTTCTTT
CASSLGRLGGNTEAFF
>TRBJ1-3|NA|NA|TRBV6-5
TGTGCCAGCGGGGCAGGGGCTGGAAACACCATATATTTT
CASGAGAGNTIYF
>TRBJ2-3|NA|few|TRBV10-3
TGTGCCATCAGGTCGGGGGGCAGGGGAGATACGCAGTATTTT
CAIRSGGRGDTQYF
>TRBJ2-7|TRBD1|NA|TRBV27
TGTGCCAGCAGTCCTGGGACAGGGGGGAGCTACGAGCAGTACTTC
CASSPGTGGSYEQYF
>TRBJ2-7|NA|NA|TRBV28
TGTGCCAGCAGTTTCCCCCGGGTCCATCCCTACGAGCAGTACTTC
CASSFPRVHPYEQYF
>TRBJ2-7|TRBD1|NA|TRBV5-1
TGCGCCAGCAGCCCGGGGACAGGGAGGGACGAGCAGTACTTC
CASSPGTGRDEQYF
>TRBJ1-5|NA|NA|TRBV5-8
TGTGCCAGCGCTCGCAGGGTCAATCAGCCCCAGCATTTT
CASARRVNQPQHF
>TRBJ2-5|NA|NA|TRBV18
TGTGCCAGCTCACTCTTACGAAGGGGCCCGTCCGGGGAGACCCAGTACTTC
CASSLLRRGPSGETQYF
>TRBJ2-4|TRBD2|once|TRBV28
TGTGCCAGCAGTTCCGGGACTAGCGGGTTCTTAGCCAAAAACATTCAGTACTTC
CASSSGTSGFLAKNIQYF
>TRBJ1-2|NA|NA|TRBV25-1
TGTGCCACCCAGGACAGCGTAACCAGCAAGTATGGCTACACCTTC
CATQDSVTSKYGYTF
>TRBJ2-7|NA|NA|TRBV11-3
TGTGCCAGCAGCTTAGAGGGCAGGGAATACGAGCAGTACTTC
CASSLEGREYEQYF
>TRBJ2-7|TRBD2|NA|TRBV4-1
TGCGCCAGCAGCCAAGACGGTGGCGGGGGATTTTCGGACGAGCAGTACTTC
CASSQDGGGGFSDEQYF
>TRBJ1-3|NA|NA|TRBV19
TGTGCCAGTAGAGGTGCAGGACTCATCTCTGGAAACACCATATATTTT
CASRGAGLISGNTIYF
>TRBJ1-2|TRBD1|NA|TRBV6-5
TGTGCCAGCAGTTCCGACAGGGCTCCCTATGGCTACACCTTC
CASSSDRAPYGYTF